This T cell receptor (beta chain) derives from a study of cytomegalovirus exposure and HLA in healthy donors. Study results and caveats: Under in vitro conditions, a few CMV-associated chains were confirmed as specific for CMV antigens.

CDR1 and CDR2 (germline): SGHRS, YFSETQ. Trimming cost V 4 bases and J 5 bases, with 18 bases left between them. The CDR3 is made up of 15 amino acids. PCR involved 60 Vbeta and 13 Jbeta primers. Some clones are missing from TCRdb's copy, which holds only in-frame ones; the method was immunoSEQ multiplex PCR. Found here are approximately 150,000 clones, around 64% of them singletons; the top ten hold more than 2.5%. In the case of this clone: The antigen is unknown.

The receptor's source is a woman aged 30 to 39 in good health and CMV-seronegative. The sequenced material came from PBMCs. This chain uses TRBV5-1 with TRBJ2-5; D may be TRBD2 (6 bases). The CDR3 sequence: CASSHRGYREETQYF. CDR3 sequence (DNA): TGCGCCAGCAGCCACCGGGGGTATCGTGAGGAGACCCAGTACTTC.